One and the same sample provided the 30 T cell receptor beta chains below, sequenced in a study of T cells after yellow fever vaccination. TCRdb re-derived calls from the 5' RACE reads in MiXCR, one entry per CDR3 protein. The table shows around 340,000 distinct CDR3 sequences, with about an eighth occurring only once. Material: CD4+ T cells sorted from PBMCs, obtained 15 days after the yellow fever booster vaccination. These receptors were obtained from a man in his late teens or twenties who received the YFV17D yellow fever vaccine.

The genes are TRBV6-5 and TRBJ1-2, with 11 bases matching TRBD1. CDR3 size: 15 residues. Trimming took 4 bases from V and 2 from J; bases not matched to a gene: 3. CDR1 MNHEY and CDR2 SVGAGI come from the germline V gene. This chain's CDR3 is CASSSWTGGNYGYTF. Here the CDR3 DNA reads TGTGCCAGCAGTTCCTGGACAGGGGGCAACTATGGCTACACCTTC.

This clonotype came up a few times. V is TRBV11-2 and J is TRBJ2-7, with 10 bases identical to TRBD1. The CDR3 consists of 14 residues. Germline CDR1 SGHAT, CDR2 FQNNGV. V trimming: 4 bases; J trimming: 3 bases; junction bases outside the gene matches: 3. For the CDR3, the DNA is TGTGCCAGCAGCTGGGACAGGGGAAACTACGAGCAGTACTTC. Translated: CASSWDRGNYEQYF.

The chain uses TRBV4-3 and TRBJ2-7, with a tentative D call TRBD2 (5 bases). Deletions cut 4 bases from V and 2 bases from J, with 18 bases between. Germline V CDR1 and CDR2: LGHNA, YSLEER. CDR3 size: 16 residues. This CDR3 is CASSPTPARGAYEQYF. CDR3 nucleotides: TGCGCCAGCAGCCCAACGCCAGCCCGGGGAGCCTACGAGCAGTACTTC.

CDR3 amino acids: CASSPRDRMSYEQYF. DNA for the CDR3: TGCGCCAGCAGCCCCCGGGACAGGATGTCCTACGAGCAGTACTTC. The chain couples TRBV5-1 to TRBJ2-7, with TRBD1 matching 8 bases. CDR1 and CDR2 from the germline V gene are SGHRS and YFSETQ. The CDR3 runs to 15 residues. Unmatched junction bases numbered 7, after V lost 4 bases and J lost 1 base.

This clonotype was recorded at least ten times. This chain connects TRBV20-1 to TRBJ2-5; D unresolved. V lost 5 bases, J lost 2 bases, and 15 bases lay in between. CDR1 DFQATT and CDR2 SNEGSKA come from the germline V gene (reference sequence). The CDR3 loop spans 14 amino acids. The CDR3 DNA reads TGCAGTGCTCTGAAGCCGCCCGATCAAGAGACCCAGTACTTC. This sequence encodes CSALKPPDQETQYF.

This clonotype was seen a handful of times. The chain is built from TRBV7-8 and TRBJ1-2; TRBD1 is a possible D gene (6 bases). The germline V and J ends were trimmed by 5 bases and 10 bases, with 17 bases remaining between them. CDR1 and CDR2 from the germline V gene are SGHVS and FQNEAQ. This CDR3 has 13 residues. CDR3 residues: CASSRGEYRVYTF. DNA of the CDR3: TGTGCCAGCAGCCGGGGTGAGTACAGGGTCTACACCTTC.

The gene calls are TRBV20-1 and TRBJ2-1; D unresolved. The CDR3 runs to 11 residues. The V end was cut by 6 bases, the J end by 3 bases, with 6 bases between. Germline CDR1 is DFQATT and CDR2 is SNEGSKA (reference sequence). DNA for the CDR3: TGCAGTGCCACCGACTACAATGAGCAGTTCTTC. It encodes CSATDYNEQFF.

This chain connects TRBV7-3 to TRBJ2-1; TRBD1 matches 11 bases. V was clipped by 5 bases and J by 6 bases; unmatched bases: 9. The CDR3 loop spans 16 amino acids. In germline, CDR1 is SGHTA, CDR2 FQGTGA. The CDR3 region is CASSQYGQGASNEQFF. The CDR3 coding sequence is TGTGCCAGCAGCCAATACGGACAGGGGGCTAGCAATGAGCAGTTCTTC.

The chain is built from TRBV28 and TRBJ2-1; D is uncertain. In germline, CDR1 is MDHEN, CDR2 SYDVKM. V lost 7 bases to trimming and J lost 5 bases, with 15 bases between them. This CDR3 has 14 amino acids. DNA for the CDR3: TGTGCCAGCACCCCCGGCGGATTTAACAATGAGCAGTTCTTC. Residues: CASTPGGFNNEQFF.

On this clonotype: A read error may explain this, as a much larger clone is one base away. The rearrangement links TRBV6-5 to TRBJ2-2; the D gene is possibly TRBD2 (5 bases). CDR1 is MNHEY and CDR2 is SVGAGI in the germline V gene. The ends were cut back, 5 bases at V and 1 base at J, with 32 bases in the middle. CDR3 length: 22 amino acids. This chain's CDR3 is CASSEASGVERFVGKNTGELFF. The CDR3 nucleotides read TGTGCCAGCAGTGAAGCATCCGGCGTGGAGCGGTTCGTGGGAAAGAACACCGGGGAGCTGTTTTTT.

This clonotype showed up just a few times. V usage is TRBV2 and J usage is TRBJ1-1; TRBD1 is a possible D gene (5 bases). Germline lookup yields CDR1 SNHLY and CDR2 FYNNEI. This CDR3 region has 14 residues. The ends were cut back, 7 bases at V and 4 bases at J, with 16 bases in the middle. CDR3 DNA: TGTGCCAGCACTAGACAGACTCCTTCCACTGAAGCTTTCTTT. Its protein product is CASTRQTPSTEAFF.

This clonotype was observed a few times. This chain joins TRBV20-1 and TRBJ2-1; 7 bases line up with TRBD1. The ends lost 3 bases at V and 2 bases at J; junction bases unmatched: 7. Per the germline V gene, CDR1 is DFQATT and CDR2 is SNEGSKA (reference sequence). The CDR3 has 15 amino acids. In DNA, the CDR3 is TGCAGTGCTAGGCCCCGGGACAGAGCCTACAATGAGCAGTTCTTC. Translating gives CSARPRDRAYNEQFF.

The V gene is TRBV4-1, the J gene TRBJ1-1; 9 bases match TRBD1. The V and J ends lost 2 bases and 4 bases, in that order; junction bases with no gene match: 5. Germline V CDR1 and CDR2: MGHRA, YSYEKL. The CDR3 contains 15 residues. The CDR3 is CASSQTGGAVTEAFF. CDR3 coding DNA: TGCGCCAGCAGCCAAACAGGGGGCGCCGTCACTGAAGCTTTCTTT.

J is TRBJ2-5 and V is TRBV19; TRBD2 agrees at 11 bases. This CDR3 spans 16 amino acids. CDR1 is LNHDA and CDR2 is SQIVND in the germline V gene (reference sequence). V trimming: 4 bases; J trimming: 4 bases; junction bases outside the gene matches: 8. Written as DNA, the CDR3 is TGTGCCAGTAGTAGGTATAGCGGGGGGGCCTCAGAGACCCAGTACTTC. Translation: CASSRYSGGASETQYF.

CDR3 sequence reads: CASSRTVNSYEQYF. The CDR3 nucleotides read TGCGCCAGCAGTCGTACGGTTAACTCCTACGAGCAGTACTTC. The chain has TRBV5-1 and TRBJ2-7; D not certain. Trimming pared 5 bases from V and 0 bases from J, leaving 12 bases between. The CDR3 is made up of 14 amino acids. CDR1 SGHRS and CDR2 YFSETQ come from the germline V gene.

This rearrangement joins TRBV30 to TRBJ2-7; no definite D call. The V gene lost 2 bases and the J gene lost 5 bases, with 7 bases spanning the gap. CDR1 is GTSNPN and CDR2 is SVGIG in the germline V gene (reference sequence). The CDR3 loop spans 11 amino acids. DNA for the CDR3: TGTGCCTGGAGTCAGCCCGACGAGCAGTACTTC. Protein product: CAWSQPDEQYF.

This clonotype has a count of ten or more. The V call is TRBV3-1, the J call TRBJ2-3, with 10 bases lining up with TRBD2. In germline, CDR1 is LGHDT, CDR2 YNNKEL (reference sequence). CDR3 length: 17 residues. J lost 5 bases, V lost 0 bases, and 8 bases had no gene match. For the CDR3, the DNA is TGTGCCAGCAGCCAAGATCTAGCGGGGGCCTTCCGAGATACGCAGTATTTT. Protein sequence: CASSQDLAGAFRDTQYF.

The chain couples TRBV7-9 to TRBJ2-1; TRBD1 might be the D (6 bases). The CDR3 extends over 16 amino acids. The germline gives CDR1 SEHNR, CDR2 FQNEAQ (reference sequence). V lost 4 bases, J lost 2 bases, and 15 bases lay in between. The CDR3 DNA is TGTGCCAGCAGCTCAACGACAGGTGTCACCTACAATGAGCAGTTCTTC. It encodes CASSSTTGVTYNEQFF.

This clonotype was observed a few times. The V call is TRBV6-5, the J call TRBJ1-2; no clear D. This CDR3 spans 12 amino acids. Trimming shortened V by 4 bases and J by 5 bases, and 8 bases separated the two germline ends. Germline V gene sequence: CDR1 MNHEY, CDR2 SVGAGI. The CDR3 here is CASSFGDYGYTF. The CDR3 bases are TGTGCCAGCAGTTTCGGGGATTATGGCTACACCTTC.

The chain couples TRBV7-2 to TRBJ2-1, with 12 bases lining up with TRBD2. The length of the CDR3 is 15 residues. V lost 1 base and J lost 8; bases outside the gene matches: 3. Germline CDR1 is SGHTA and CDR2 is FQGNSA. The CDR3 region has the DNA TGTGCCAGCAGCTTAGAGCTAGCGGGGGGGCATGAGCAGTTCTTC. Its protein product is CASSLELAGGHEQFF.

There are a few counts of this clonotype. The chain carries TRBV5-1 and TRBJ1-2, with 8 bases that match TRBD1. The germline V gene encodes CDR1 SGHRS and CDR2 YFSETQ. The CDR3 covers 14 residues. Trimming cost V 0 bases and J 7 bases; bases outside gene matches: 5. The CDR3 spells CASSLGTGLSGYTF. The CDR3 nucleotides read TGCGCCAGCAGCTTGGGGACAGGGTTATCTGGCTACACCTTC.

The chain carries TRBV12-3 or TRBV12-4 and TRBJ1-2; D is ambiguous. Trimming shortened V by 10 bases and J by 0 bases, and 12 bases separated the two germline ends. The CDR3 sequence is 13 residues long. The CDR3 here is CATTFGANYGYTF. For the CDR3, the DNA is TGTGCCACCACATTCGGGGCTAACTATGGCTACACCTTC.

The rearrangement uses TRBV4-1 and TRBJ2-7; TRBD2 agrees at 8 bases. The CDR3 covers 16 residues. The germline CDR1 and CDR2 sequences are MGHRA and YSYEKL. V trimming: 0 bases; J trimming: 0 bases; junction bases outside the gene matches: 4. The CDR3 nucleotides read TGCGCCAGCAGCCAAGATGCGCGGGGGGTCTCCTACGAGCAGTACTTC. The encoded protein is CASSQDARGVSYEQYF.

The chain employs TRBV7-9 and TRBJ1-3; 7 bases fit TRBD1. J was trimmed by 0 bases and V by 10 bases; bases with no gene match: 12. Germline lookup yields CDR1 SEHNR and CDR2 FQNEAQ (reference sequence). This CDR3 has 16 residues. Written as DNA, the CDR3 is TGTGCCATCCCAGGGGGGAGCAGGACCTCTGGAAACACCATATATTTT. Translated: CAIPGGSRTSGNTIYF. Full variable domain (remainder filled in from reference TRBV7-9 and TRBJ1-3): DTGVSQNPRHKITKRGQNVTFRCDPISEHNRLYWYRQTLGQGPEFLTYFQNEAQLEKSRLLSDRFSAERPKGSFSTLEIQRTEQGDSAMYLCAIPGGSRTSGNTIYFGEGSWLTVV.

In this sample, this clonotype turned up a few times. The chain uses TRBV27 and TRBJ2-3; 7 nucleotides align to TRBD1. From germline, CDR1 is MNHEY and CDR2 SMNVEV (reference sequence). V shed 3 bases, J shed 4 bases, and the junction held 4 bases outside the gene matches. The CDR3 runs 14 residues. In nucleotides, the CDR3 is TGTGCCAGCAGTTTCGGCAGGGGGTCAGATACGCAGTATTTT. Protein: CASSFGRGSDTQYF.

This chain links TRBV12-3 or TRBV12-4 with TRBJ2-3; weak D call: TRBD2 (6 bases). CDR3 length: 17 amino acids. V was trimmed by 3 bases and J by 2 bases, leaving 18 bases between them. The CDR3 loop reads CASSLGGGPNPTDTQYF. The CDR3 region has the DNA TGTGCCAGCAGTTTGGGGGGAGGTCCGAACCCCACAGATACGCAGTATTTT.

This clonotype was observed many times. V usage is TRBV12-3 or TRBV12-4 and J usage is TRBJ2-7, with unresolved D. V dropped 2 bases and J dropped 2 bases, with 13 bases sitting between them. This CDR3 has 15 residues. The CDR3 loop is CASSLKNGPPYEQYF. The CDR3 DNA reads TGTGCCAGCAGTTTAAAGAACGGGCCCCCCTACGAGCAGTACTTC.

There are a few counts of this clonotype. This chain joins TRBV6-5 and TRBJ1-1; D ambiguous. The V and J ends lost 4 bases and 11 bases respectively, with 11 bases between them. CDR1 and CDR2 from the germline V gene are MNHEY and SVGAGI. This CDR3 has 11 residues. This CDR3 reads CASSFQARAFF. CDR3 coding DNA: TGTGCCAGCAGTTTTCAGGCGAGGGCTTTCTTT.

The gene calls are TRBV11-2 and TRBJ2-1, with 9 bases fitting TRBD2. This CDR3 is built from 15 residues. Germline trimming cut 5 bases from V and 12 bases from J; bases unmatched to any gene: 14. The germline V gene has CDR1 SGHAT and CDR2 FQNNGV. CDR3 residues: CASSPEGTSKVGQFF. The CDR3 DNA follows: TGTGCCAGCAGCCCAGAGGGGACTAGCAAGGTGGGGCAGTTCTTC.

In its sample, this clonotype was seen many times. V gene TRBV2 combines with J gene TRBJ1-4; no clear D. CDR1 is SNHLY, CDR2 FYNNEI, per germline. V was trimmed by 1 base and J by 7 bases, leaving 10 bases between them. The length of the CDR3 is 14 residues. The CDR3 loop is CASSEVIGPEKLFF. In DNA form, the CDR3 reads TGTGCCAGCAGTGAAGTGATAGGGCCTGAAAAACTGTTTTTT.